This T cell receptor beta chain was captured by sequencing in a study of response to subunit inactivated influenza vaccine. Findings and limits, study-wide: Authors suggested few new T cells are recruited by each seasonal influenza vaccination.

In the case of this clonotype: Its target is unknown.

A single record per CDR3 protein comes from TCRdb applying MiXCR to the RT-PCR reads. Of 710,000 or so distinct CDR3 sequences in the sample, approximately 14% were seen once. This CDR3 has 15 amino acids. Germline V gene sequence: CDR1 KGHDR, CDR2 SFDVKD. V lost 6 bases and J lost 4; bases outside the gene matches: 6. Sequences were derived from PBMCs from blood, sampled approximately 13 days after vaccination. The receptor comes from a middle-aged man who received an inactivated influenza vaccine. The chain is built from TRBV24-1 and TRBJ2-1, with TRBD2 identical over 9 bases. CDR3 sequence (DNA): TGTGCCACCAGTCCCCCTAGCGGGACTTACAATGAGCAGTTCTTC. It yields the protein CATSPPSGTYNEQFF.